Each of the 24 T cell receptor beta chains below was sequenced from the same sample in a study of radiotherapy plus CTLA-4 blockade in lung cancer. Profiling relied on immunoSEQ multiplex PCR, and the TCRdb table lists in-frame clones only, not all of them. Seen here are tens of thousands of clones, around 85% observed once, and the top ten hold just over 2%. Sequences were derived from peripheral blood, sampled from a patient treated with radiotherapy plus ipilimumab. All receptors derive from a human donor with non-small cell lung cancer who had a partial response to radiotherapy plus ipilimumab.

The CDR3 DNA sequence: TGCGCCAGCAGCCAAGAAGACTTCTACAATGAGCAGTTCTTC. It yields the protein CASSQEDFYNEQFF. This chain joins TRBV4-1 and TRBJ2-1; D call uncertain. CDR3 length: 14 residues. V lost 0 bases to trimming and J lost 3 bases, with 6 bases between them. Looked up from germline, CDR1 is MGHRA and CDR2 is YSYEKL.

In its sample, this clone was seen once. The V call is TRBV9, the J call TRBJ2-2, with D hard to call. The ends were cut back, 3 bases at V and 1 base at J, with 7 bases in the middle. Germline V CDR1 and CDR2: SGDLS, YYNGEE. This CDR3 comprises 14 residues. DNA for the CDR3: TGTGCCAGCAGCGGGCGGAAGAACACCGGGGAGCTGTTTTTT. Residues: CASSGRKNTGELFF.

For the CDR3, the DNA is TGTGCCACCAGCAGAGATACGCGCTCCTATAATTCACCCCTCCACTTT. Translated: CATSRDTRSYNSPLHF. The chain employs TRBV15 and TRBJ1-6, with D uncertain. The CDR3 runs 16 residues. Trimming took off 0 bases at V and 0 bases at J, with 6 bases between the two ends. Germline V lookup: CDR1 LNHNV, CDR2 YYDKDF (reference sequence). The full variable domain, with the rest looked up from reference TRBV15 and TRBJ1-6, is DAMVIQNPRYQVTQFGKPVTLSCSQTLNHNVMYWYQQKSSQAPKLLFHYYDKDFNNEADTPDNFQSRRPNTSFCFLDIRSPGLGDTAMYLCATSRDTRSYNSPLHFGNGTRLTVT.

This chain connects TRBV5-4 to TRBJ1-5; D call uncertain. The V end was cut by 0 bases, the J end by 1 base, with 5 bases between. There are 14 residues in the CDR3. CDR1 SGHNT and CDR2 YYREEE come from the germline V gene (reference sequence). The CDR3 reads CASSLGQSNQPQHF. Written as DNA, the CDR3 is TGTGCCAGCAGCTTGGGGCAGAGCAATCAGCCCCAGCATTTT.

This clone appeared a single time. This chain joins TRBV6-5 and TRBJ2-2; 7 nucleotides agree with TRBD2. The CDR3 has 16 residues. J gave up 6 bases and V 4 bases, and 11 bases lay outside the gene matches. Germline CDR1 is MNHEY and CDR2 is SVGAGI. The CDR3 here is CASSSVAREVAGELFF. The DNA of the CDR3 is TGTGCCAGCAGTTCTGTAGCCCGGGAGGTGGCCGGGGAGCTGTTTTTT.

The rearrangement joins TRBV4-1 to TRBJ2-3; D might be TRBD2 (6 bases). Looked up from germline, CDR1 is MGHRA and CDR2 is YSYEKL. The CDR3 covers 16 residues. Trimming took off 0 bases at V and 0 bases at J, with 10 bases between the two ends. CDR3 nucleotide sequence: TGCGCCAGCAGCCAAGATATTAGCGGAAGCACAGATACGCAGTATTTT. Its protein is CASSQDISGSTDTQYF.

The chain carries TRBV4-1 and TRBJ2-1; 8 nucleotides agree with TRBD2. Unmatched junction bases numbered 10, after V lost 5 bases and J lost 7 bases. CDR3 length: 15 residues. Looked up from germline, CDR1 is MGHRA and CDR2 is YSYEKL. CDR3 sequence (DNA): TGCGCCAGCAGCGCTGGTTTGGGACTAGAAAATGAGCAGTTCTTC. Encoded protein: CASSAGLGLENEQFF.

V usage is TRBV5-1 and J usage is TRBJ2-2; D is unresolved. The CDR3 length is 13 residues. Germline V lookup: CDR1 SGHRS, CDR2 YFSETQ. V lost 4 bases and J 3 bases, leaving 7 bases between the germline ends. Written as DNA, the CDR3 is TGCGCCAGCAGCGGAAGCGACACCGGGGAGCTGTTTTTT. Protein product: CASSGSDTGELFF.

This chain links TRBV6-1 with TRBJ1-5, with a tentative D call TRBD1 (5 bases). The germline gives CDR1 MNHNS, CDR2 SASEGT. The V gene lost 0 bases and the J gene lost 6 bases, with 12 bases spanning the gap. The length of the CDR3 is 15 residues. The CDR3 region has the DNA TGTGCCAGCAGTGAAGCGGGTGGGGCGGCTCAGCCCCAGCATTTT. This sequence encodes CASSEAGGAAQPQHF.

The CDR3 here is CASSLEGLAGGTDTQYF. CDR3 in DNA: TGCGCCAGCAGCTTGGAGGGACTAGCGGGAGGCACAGATACGCAGTATTTT. The rearrangement joins TRBV5-1 to TRBJ2-3, with 14 bases that match TRBD2. CDR1 and CDR2 (germline): SGHRS, YFSETQ. The CDR3 has 17 residues. Trimming cost V 0 bases and J 1 base; bases outside gene matches: 1.

V gene TRBV15 combines with J gene TRBJ1-2, with D possibly matching TRBD1 (6 bases). The CDR3 runs 16 residues. V dropped 0 bases and J dropped 4 bases, with 15 bases sitting between them. Looked up from germline, CDR1 is LNHNV and CDR2 is YYDKDF (reference sequence). The CDR3 DNA is TGTGCCACCAGCAGAGATAGGGCAGGACAGAGCTATGGCTACACCTTC. Residues: CATSRDRAGQSYGYTF.

V and J are TRBV27 and TRBJ2-5; D perhaps matches TRBD1 (6 bases). Trimming cost V 3 bases and J 2 bases, with 10 bases left between them. The CDR3 spans 14 residues. The germline gives CDR1 MNHEY, CDR2 SMNVEV (reference sequence). CDR3 residues: CASSFGQGQETQYF. The CDR3, as DNA: TGTGCCAGCAGTTTTGGGCAGGGGCAAGAGACCCAGTACTTC.

The chain recombines TRBV7-3 with TRBJ2-1, with 16 bases that match TRBD2. The CDR3 extends over 16 amino acids. Unmatched junction bases numbered 0, after V lost 3 bases and J lost 4 bases. Germline CDR1 is SGHTA and CDR2 is FQGTGA. CDR3 DNA sequence: TGTGCCAGCAGCTTGGGACTAGCGGGAGGGTACAATGAGCAGTTCTTC. This sequence encodes CASSLGLAGGYNEQFF.

The J gene is TRBJ1-1, the V gene TRBV5-4; TRBD1 agrees at 10 bases. Looked up from germline, CDR1 is SGHNT and CDR2 is YYREEE (reference sequence). Trimming cost V 0 bases and J 7 bases; bases outside gene matches: 12. The CDR3 runs to 17 residues. The CDR3 loop reads CASSLGPGQGGQVEAFF. In DNA form, the CDR3 reads TGTGCCAGCAGCTTGGGTCCTGGACAGGGGGGACAGGTTGAAGCTTTCTTT.

The chain carries TRBV18 and TRBJ1-1; weak D call: TRBD1 (6 bases). The V and J ends lost 3 bases and 2 bases respectively, with 13 bases between them. In germline, CDR1 is KGHSH, CDR2 LQKENI. The length of the CDR3 is 15 residues. CDR3 sequence (DNA): TGTGCCAGCTCACCCGCTAACAGGGAAAACACTGAAGCTTTCTTT. Its translation: CASSPANRENTEAFF.

The chain joins TRBV5-4 to TRBJ1-2; D is possibly TRBD1 (6 bases). V lost 4 bases and J lost 7, with 17 bases in between. This CDR3 region has 14 residues. CDR1 SGHNT and CDR2 YYREEE come from the germline V gene (reference sequence). The CDR3, as DNA: TGTGCCAGCAGCCTAACCGACAGGCCGTCTGGCTACACCTTC. Translated, it gives CASSLTDRPSGYTF. Based on the CDR3 plus reference TRBV5-4 and TRBJ1-2, the full variable domain is ETGVTQSPTHLIKTRGQQVTLRCSSQSGHNTVSWYQQALGQGPQFIFQYYREEENGRGNFPPRFSGLQFPNYSSELNVNALELDDSALYLCASSLTDRPSGYTFGSGTRLTVV.

The chain joins TRBV2 to TRBJ2-1; D ambiguous. Germline V CDR1 and CDR2: SNHLY, FYNNEI. V was trimmed by 4 bases and J by 5 bases, leaving 12 bases between them. The CDR3 contains 14 residues. The CDR3 DNA follows: TGTGCCAGCAGTGGCGTCTCAGGTAACAATGAGCAGTTCTTC. Translation: CASSGVSGNNEQFF.

CDR3 nucleotide sequence: TGTGCCAGCAGTACACTGACAGGGGACGAACGAAAACAAGAGACCCAGTACTTC. Translating it yields CASSTLTGDERKQETQYF. The genes are TRBV28 and TRBJ2-5; 8 nucleotides align to TRBD1. The CDR3 consists of 18 residues. Trimming cost V 5 bases and J 2 bases; bases outside gene matches: 16. CDR1 and CDR2 from the germline V gene are MDHEN and SYDVKM.

The chain couples TRBV7-8 to TRBJ2-3; D is perhaps TRBD2 (5 bases). The germline V gene has CDR1 SGHVS and CDR2 FQNEAQ. V shed 4 bases and J shed 9 bases, with 17 bases lying between them. This CDR3 spans 14 amino acids. The CDR3 DNA reads TGTGCCAGCAGCTGGGTGAGCGGCCCCGGAACGCAGTATTTT. It is translated as CASSWVSGPGTQYF.

This chain links TRBV4-2 with TRBJ1-2; 7 bases agree with TRBD1. V shed 1 base and J 5 bases; nucleotides not matched to a gene: 1. CDR3 length: 13 amino acids. Germline V gene data show CDR1 as LGHNA and CDR2 as YNFKEQ. As DNA, the CDR3 is TGTGCCAGCAGCCAAGGACAGGGATATGGCTACACCTTC. Translating it yields CASSQGQGYGYTF.

This chain uses TRBV6-5 with TRBJ1-1; D is perhaps TRBD1 (6 bases). Germline values: CDR1 MNHEY, CDR2 SVGAGI. V lost 6 bases and J lost 4, with 9 bases in between. The CDR3 has 12 residues. CDR3 DNA sequence: TGTGCCAGCAGGAAACAGGGCACTGAAGCTTTCTTT. It yields the protein CASRKQGTEAFF.

This sequence joins TRBV9 and TRBJ1-6; 10 bases are shared with TRBD1. CDR3 size: 15 residues. The trim removed 4 bases at V and 6 bases at J, leaving 4 bases unmatched. CDR1 and CDR2 (germline): SGDLS, YYNGEE. The CDR3 protein is CASSSRTGGNSPLHF. The DNA for the CDR3 is TGTGCCAGCAGCTCGCGGACAGGGGGTAATTCACCCCTCCACTTT.

This clone came up a few times. The chain carries TRBV10-3 and TRBJ1-5, with 8 bases that match TRBD1. V shed 3 bases and J 2 bases; nucleotides not matched to a gene: 0. The CDR3 has 14 residues. Germline V lookup: CDR1 ENHRY, CDR2 SYGVKD. The CDR3 nucleotides read TGTGCCATCAGTGAACAGGGGGGCAATCAGCCCCAGCATTTT. This gives the protein CAISEQGGNQPQHF.

In this sample, this clone turned up once. The genes are TRBV19 and TRBJ2-3, with D possibly TRBD2 on 6 matching bases. Per germline, CDR1 LNHDA and CDR2 SQIVND (reference sequence). The CDR3 is 16 amino acids. The V end lost 5 bases, the J end lost 1 base, and 16 bases lay between the germline ends. DNA for the CDR3: TGTGCCAGTAGTCCCGGGAGTAGGAGCCGCACAGATACGCAGTATTTT. Protein: CASSPGSRSRTDTQYF.